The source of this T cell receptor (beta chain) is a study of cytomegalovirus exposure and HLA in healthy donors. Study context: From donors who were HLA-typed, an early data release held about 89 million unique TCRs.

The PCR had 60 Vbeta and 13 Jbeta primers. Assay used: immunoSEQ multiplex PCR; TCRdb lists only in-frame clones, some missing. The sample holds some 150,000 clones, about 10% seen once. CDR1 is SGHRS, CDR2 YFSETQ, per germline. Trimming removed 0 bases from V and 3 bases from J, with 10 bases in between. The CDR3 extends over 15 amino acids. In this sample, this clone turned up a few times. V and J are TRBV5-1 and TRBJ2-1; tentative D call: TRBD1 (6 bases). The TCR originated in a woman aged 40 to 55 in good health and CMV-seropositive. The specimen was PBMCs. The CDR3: CASSLAGDNYNEQFF. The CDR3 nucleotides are TGCGCCAGCAGCTTGGCCGGGGACAACTACAATGAGCAGTTCTTC.